Sequencing of this T cell receptor (beta chain) was carried out in a study of T cells after yellow fever vaccination. Study findings and constraints: The secondary response peaked faster, at day 5 versus 15, but was weaker.

In its sample, this clonotype was seen many times. Antigen specificity is unknown. The CDR3 consists of 17 residues. V lost 5 bases, J lost 5 bases, and 21 bases lay in between. Germline V gene data show CDR1 as LNHNV and CDR2 as YYDKDF (reference sequence). MiXCR was run by TCRdb on the 5' RACE reads, yielding one entry per CDR3 protein. The sample records 55,000 to 70,000 distinct CDR3 sequences, over 6% being singletons. The chain combines TRBV15 with TRBJ2-2; D might be TRBD1 or TRBD2, each matching 6 bases. This receptor was taken from a man aged 18-30 years who received the YFV17D yellow fever vaccine. This specimen consisted of CD8+ T cells sorted from PBMCs, obtained approximately 47 days after the first yellow fever vaccination. The CDR3 coding sequence is TGTGCCACCAGCCCCCGTCCTAGGGGGGCAGGGACCGGGGAGCTGTTTTTT. Translating it yields CATSPRPRGAGTGELFF.